These 17 T cell receptor beta chains originate from one sample sequenced in a study of blood T cell repertoires in COVID-19. The assay was immunoSEQ multiplex PCR, and TCRdb's table has in-frame clones only and misses some. The repertoire consists of 97,000 or so clones, with 70% to 85% occurring once and the leading ten covering more than 9%. The sample was peripheral blood. Receptors were obtained from a man between 70 and 80 years old with acute or convalescent COVID-19.

V usage is TRBV7-9 and J usage is TRBJ1-1, with a possible D match to TRBD1 (5 bases). Trimming cost V 5 bases and J 3 bases, with 19 bases left between them. CDR1 is SEHNR and CDR2 is FQNEAQ in the germline V gene (reference sequence). This CDR3 spans 16 amino acids. CDR3 in amino acids: CASSPLGGGGYTEAFF. The CDR3 DNA reads as TGTGCCAGCAGCCCCCTTGGGGGAGGTGGGTACACTGAAGCTTTCTTT.

The rearrangement uses TRBV7-9 and TRBJ1-1, with D possibly being TRBD1 (6 bases). V lost 5 bases, J lost 0 bases, and 13 bases lay in between. CDR1 and CDR2 (germline): SEHNR, FQNEAQ (reference sequence). The CDR3 is 15 residues long. In DNA, the CDR3 is TGTGCCAGCAGCGATTGGAGACAGGTGAACACTGAAGCTTTCTTT. Its translation is CASSDWRQVNTEAFF.

This chain uses TRBV7-2 with TRBJ1-5, with D perhaps TRBD1 (6 bases). The CDR3 covers 16 residues. The V gene's germline CDR1 is SGHTA and CDR2 FQGNSA. V lost 0 bases to trimming and J lost 6 bases, with 15 bases between them. Here the CDR3 DNA reads TGTGCCAGCAGCTTAGCGGACAGCACTCCGGGTCAGCCCCAGCATTTT. This codes for CASSLADSTPGQPQHF.

The genes are TRBV18 and TRBJ1-1; weak D call: TRBD1 (6 bases). The V gene lost 3 bases and the J gene lost 1 base, with 12 bases spanning the gap. The CDR3 is made up of 15 amino acids. Germline V lookup: CDR1 KGHSH, CDR2 LQKENI. The DNA of the CDR3 is TGTGCCAGCTCACCTCCCTTGACAGGGAACACTGAAGCTTTCTTT. It translates to CASSPPLTGNTEAFF.

The chain has TRBV11-3 and TRBJ2-5; TRBD2 agrees at 8 bases. Looked up from germline, CDR1 is SGHNT and CDR2 is YENEEA. This CDR3 has 13 amino acids. V lost 8 bases to trimming and J lost 4 bases; unmatched junction nucleotides: 6. The CDR3 protein is CASSTGGRETQYF. The DNA for the CDR3 is TGTGCCAGCTCAACGGGGGGGCGAGAGACCCAGTACTTC.

This sequence joins TRBV6-5 and TRBJ1-1; D unclear. Germline V gene sequence: CDR1 MNHEY, CDR2 SVGAGI. CDR3 length equals 13 residues. V lost 5 bases, J lost 0 bases, and 7 bases lay in between. The CDR3 region is CASSPQVNTEAFF. CDR3 bases: TGTGCCAGCAGTCCGCAGGTGAACACTGAAGCTTTCTTT.

This sequence joins TRBV5-1 and TRBJ1-1; weak D call: TRBD1 (6 bases). The CDR3 contains 16 residues. Looked up from germline, CDR1 is SGHRS and CDR2 is YFSETQ. With 4 bases removed from V and 0 bases from J, the gap between germline ends came to 16 bases. The CDR3 loop is CASSHGTSIMNTEAFF. The CDR3 nucleotides are TGCGCCAGCAGCCATGGGACATCTATTATGAACACTGAAGCTTTCTTT.

This chain links TRBV29-1 with TRBJ2-1, with TRBD1 identical over 9 bases. The germline V gene has CDR1 SQVTM and CDR2 ANQGSEA. V shed 4 bases, J shed 1 base, and the junction held 8 bases outside the gene matches. The CDR3 has 16 amino acids. CDR3 amino acids: CSVGGSGTGSYNEQFF. The CDR3, as DNA: TGCAGCGTTGGGGGGTCGGGGACAGGGTCCTACAATGAGCAGTTCTTC.

The chain employs TRBV2 and TRBJ1-4; maybe TRBD1 (5 bases). Trimming took off 10 bases at V and 4 bases at J, with 13 bases between the two ends. In germline, CDR1 is SNHLY, CDR2 FYNNEI. The CDR3 sequence is 13 residues long. CDR3 loop: CATSTVLNEKLFF. In DNA form, the CDR3 reads TGTGCCACCTCGACAGTCCTTAATGAAAAACTGTTTTTT.

The chain employs TRBV30 and TRBJ1-4; D is perhaps TRBD1 (5 bases). CDR1 is GTSNPN and CDR2 is SVGIG in the germline V gene (reference sequence). The CDR3 is 13 amino acids. With 2 bases removed from V and 2 bases from J, the gap between germline ends came to 6 bases. The CDR3 protein is CAWSQGTNEKLFF. The CDR3 DNA follows: TGTGCCTGGAGTCAGGGTACTAATGAAAAACTGTTTTTT.

V usage is TRBV7-9 and J usage is TRBJ1-3; D uncertain. Germline lookup yields CDR1 SEHNR and CDR2 FQNEAQ (reference sequence). The CDR3 is 17 amino acids. The ends were cut back, 2 bases at V and 2 bases at J, with 16 bases in the middle. The DNA of the CDR3 is TGTGCCAGCAGCTTATATGTTAGCGAAAAGGCTGGAAACACCATATATTTT. It translates to CASSLYVSEKAGNTIYF.

The chain links TRBV9 to TRBJ2-1; 7 positions match TRBD2. The CDR3 extends over 15 amino acids. Germline CDR1 SGDLS, CDR2 YYNGEE. Trimming at V came to 5 bases and at J to 0 bases, leaving 5 bases not matched to a gene. CDR3 coding DNA: TGTGCCAGCAGTGGAGCGGGGCACTCCTACAATGAGCAGTTCTTC. Translated: CASSGAGHSYNEQFF. The variable domain in full, with the rest retrieved from reference TRBV9 and TRBJ2-1, is DSGVTQTPKHLITATGQRVTLRCSPRSGDLSVYWYQQSLDQGLQFLIQYYNGEERAKGNILERFSAQQFPDLHSELNLSSLELGDSALYFCASSGAGHSYNEQFFGPGTRLTVL.

J is TRBJ2-3 and V is TRBV27; D possibly corresponds to TRBD2 (5 bases). The CDR3 sequence is 16 residues long. Trimming removed 5 bases from V and 2 bases from J, with 17 bases in between. From germline, CDR1 is MNHEY and CDR2 SMNVEV (reference sequence). In nucleotides, the CDR3 is TGTGCCAGCAGTCGGCGGGCTAGTAGATACACAGATACGCAGTATTTT. It is translated as CASSRRASRYTDTQYF.

This rearrangement joins TRBV14 to TRBJ1-1; 8 bases are a match to TRBD1. The length of the CDR3 is 16 residues. CDR1 is SGHDN, CDR2 FVKESK, per germline. Trimming took 5 bases from V and 7 from J; bases not matched to a gene: 15. The CDR3 region is CASSKPLGQGTGEAFF. CDR3 bases: TGTGCCAGCAGCAAACCCTTAGGACAGGGTACAGGTGAAGCTTTCTTT.

The chain carries TRBV5-1 and TRBJ1-1, with 9 bases matching TRBD1. From germline, CDR1 is SGHRS and CDR2 YFSETQ. Germline trimming cut 4 bases from V and 6 bases from J; bases unmatched to any gene: 7. This CDR3 has 14 amino acids. The CDR3 DNA reads as TGCGCCAGCAGCCCCGACAGGGGGGTACCTGAAGCTTTCTTT. Protein: CASSPDRGVPEAFF.

Concerning this clone itself: Mismatch with germline at one junction end may stem from a read error. The J gene is TRBJ2-5, the V gene TRBV5-4, with TRBD2 matching over 10 bases. This CDR3 is 16 amino acids long. In germline, CDR1 is SGHNT, CDR2 YYREEE (reference sequence). This chain's CDR3 is CASRTSLAGDQGTQYF. The DNA for the CDR3 is TGTGCCAGCAGAACTAGTCTAGCGGGGGACCAAGGGACCCAGTACTTC.

The chain carries TRBV29-1 and TRBJ2-1; 12 positions match TRBD2. CDR3 length: 14 amino acids. V dropped 1 base and J dropped 8; count of bases not matched to a gene: 3. Germline lookup yields CDR1 SQVTM and CDR2 ANQGSEA. The CDR3 reads CSVEASGGAYEQFF. CDR3 DNA sequence: TGCAGCGTTGAAGCTAGCGGGGGGGCCTATGAGCAGTTCTTC.